Included here is one TCR beta chain sequence, with context. This clonotype is regarded as medium-sized (0.01 to 0.1%). Its target antigen remains unknown. One base away there is no much larger clone; base qualities are not given. Donors were patients with localized lung adenocarcinoma, a subtype of non-small cell lung cancer. These samples came from the margins of localized lung adenocarcinomas. For TCR repertoire analysis, CD8+ T cells taken from tumor tissue were profiled apart from CD4+ T cells. CDR1 MNHEY and CDR2 SVGAGI are derived from the germline V gene. Reading from cysteine to phenylalanine, the CDR3 counts 11 amino acids. The read is trimmed to its CDR3 DNA, 33 bases read in frame from base 1. The entry originates in a study of CD4 and CD8 cells across lung adenocarcinoma regions (dated 2018 in TCRdb). About the study as a whole: The study examined intratumor heterogeneity of the T cell receptor repertoire by comparing tumor centers with tumor margins.

Library prep was done by PCR. Sequencer: HiSeq X Ten. The public reads were run again by TCRdb, first through fastp at Q25 and then through MiXCR, and only productive beta chains were kept. Duplicate CDR3 protein sequences are folded into a single record with the most common DNA and genes. Counted in this sample were under 15,000 distinct CDR3 sequences; around 50% of them appeared once. The ten largest clones represent roughly 27% of the sample. The clonotype comes from a male donor with lung adenocarcinoma. The CD4 and CD8 labels of this study may be unreliable. The sequencing input was CD8+ T cells from the margin of a lung tumor. Reading the label with the study, this specimen's cell subset or site is: tumor margin region. Rearrangement joined TRBV6-5 to TRBJ2-1; there is no confident call for the D gene. Gene TRBJ2-7 matches the end of the DNA better, so the J call may be wrong. The CDR3 region: CASSYVNEQYF. The nucleotide sequence is given as TGTGCCAGCAGTTACGTCAACGAGCAGTACTTC.